This TCR beta chain was captured by sequencing in a study of technical replicates of blood from four donors. Here immunoSEQ multiplex PCR was the method, and the copy in TCRdb shows in-frame clones only, minus some. The repertoire includes some 80,000 clones, approximately 94% of them detected once, and around 0.37% sits in the top ten. Germline lookup yields CDR1 LNHDA and CDR2 SQIVND (reference sequence). The V and J ends lost 4 bases and 4 bases respectively, with 13 bases between them. The CDR3 has 14 residues. Material: T cells isolated from PBMCs. The V and J genes are TRBV19 and TRBJ1-2, with D maybe TRBD1 (5 bases). The TCR comes from a human donor in good health. CDR3 coding DNA: TGTGCCAGTAGTACAATGGGACTTCTCTATGGCTACACCTTC. Translating gives CASSTMGLLYGYTF.